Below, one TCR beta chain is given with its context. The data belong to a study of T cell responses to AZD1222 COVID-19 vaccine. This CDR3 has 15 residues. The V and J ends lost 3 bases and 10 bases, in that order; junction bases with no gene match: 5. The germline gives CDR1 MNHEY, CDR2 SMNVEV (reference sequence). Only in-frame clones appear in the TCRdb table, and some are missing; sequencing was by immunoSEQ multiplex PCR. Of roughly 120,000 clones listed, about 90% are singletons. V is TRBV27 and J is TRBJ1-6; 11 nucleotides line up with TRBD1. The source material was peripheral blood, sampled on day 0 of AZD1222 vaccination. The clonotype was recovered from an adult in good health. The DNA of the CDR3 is TGTGCCAGCAGTTTTGGACAGGGGGCGGTCTCACCCCTCCACTTT. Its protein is CASSFGQGAVSPLHF.